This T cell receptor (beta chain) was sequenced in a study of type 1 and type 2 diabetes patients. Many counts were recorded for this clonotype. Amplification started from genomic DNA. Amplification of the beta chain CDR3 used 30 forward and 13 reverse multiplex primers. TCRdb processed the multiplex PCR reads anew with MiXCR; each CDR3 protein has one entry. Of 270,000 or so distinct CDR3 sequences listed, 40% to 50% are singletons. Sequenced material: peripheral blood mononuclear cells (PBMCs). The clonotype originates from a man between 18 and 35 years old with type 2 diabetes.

The CDR3 spells CASSYEASGGYEQYF. Here the CDR3 DNA reads TGTGCCAGCAGTTACGAGGCTAGCGGGGGCTACGAGCAGTACTTC. The chain combines TRBV6-2 or TRBV6-3 with TRBJ2-7; 10 nucleotides line up with TRBD2. This CDR3 comprises 15 residues. The germline V gene has CDR1 MNHEY and CDR2 SVGEGT. Trimming at V came to 2 bases and at J to 3 bases, leaving 4 bases not matched to a gene.